Sequencing of this T cell receptor beta chain was carried out in a study of blood T cell repertoires in COVID-19. TCRdb's table, derived via immunoSEQ multiplex PCR, lists solely in-frame clones and lacks some. The table lists hundreds of thousands of clones, about 88% of them singletons. V shed 4 bases and J shed 10 bases, with 11 bases lying between them. Looked up from germline, CDR1 is MNHEY and CDR2 is SVGAGI. The CDR3 loop spans 13 amino acids. This TCR came from a woman aged 40 to 55 who had recovered from COVID-19. Sequencing input: peripheral blood. The chain has TRBV6-5 and TRBJ1-6; D possibly corresponds to TRBD1 (6 bases). CDR3: CASSWGLGSPLHF. CDR3 nucleotide sequence: TGTGCCAGCAGTTGGGGGCTGGGGTCACCCCTCCACTTT.